The present T cell receptor beta chain was sequenced within a study of shared clonotypes between healthy human individuals. This CDR3 region has 13 residues. Trimming removed 5 bases from V and 6 bases from J; junction bases left unmatched: 6. Per germline, CDR1 SEHNR and CDR2 FQNEAQ (reference sequence). Produced via immunoSEQ multiplex PCR; TCRdb's table is partial and in-frame only. The sample contains more than 2,000,000 clones, around 90% of which appear only once. The genes are TRBV7-9 and TRBJ1-1, with 7 bases lining up with TRBD1. The material sequenced was naive CD4+ T cells sorted from blood. Subset described: CD45RA+ positively selected. The source is a man younger than 35 in good health. This CDR3 is CASSPRQGAEAFF. As DNA, the CDR3 is TGTGCCAGCAGCCCAAGACAGGGCGCTGAAGCTTTCTTT.